Listed here are 13 T cell receptor beta chains from one sample, sequenced in a study of response to subunit inactivated influenza vaccine (dated by TCRdb to the late 2010s). The library came from RT-PCR. The instrument given in TCRdb is Illumina HiSeq 2500. The public reads were reprocessed in TCRdb via fastp at Q25 and MiXCR, keeping in-frame beta chains. Rows matching on CDR3 protein sequence are summarized as one entry with the most common DNA and genes. For this sample there are approximately 230,000 distinct CDR3 sequences; 12% appear just once. The ten biggest clones cover approximately 7.8% of the sample. This specimen consisted of non-naive T cells sorted from PBMCs, obtained around two weeks before vaccination. What this sample's cell subset or site label stands for: memory T cell fraction. These receptors were taken from a man over 45 who received an inactivated influenza vaccine. Donor details come from another sample of the same person, matched by shared clones.

This clonotype was observed at least ten times. The chain combines TRBV7-3 with TRBJ2-6; D call uncertain. Trimming stripped 1 base from V and 1 base from J, with 8 bases between. CDR1 and CDR2 (germline): SGHTA, FQGTGA. The CDR3 contains 16 residues. CDR3: CASSLRGTSGANVLTF. CDR3 sequence (DNA): TGTGCCAGCAGCTTAAGGGGTACATCTGGGGCCAACGTCCTGACTTTC. The whole variable domain, filled in from reference TRBV7-3 and TRBJ2-6, reads GAGVSQTPSNKVTEKGKYVELRCDPISGHTALYWYRQSLGQGPEFLIYFQGTGAADDSGLPNDRFFAVRPEGSVSTLKIQRTERGDSAVYLCASSLRGTSGANVLTFGAGSRLTVL.

There are many counts of this clonotype. The V and J genes are TRBV5-1 and TRBJ1-1; the D gene is possibly TRBD1 (5 bases). The length of the CDR3 is 13 residues. Looked up from germline, CDR1 is SGHRS and CDR2 is YFSETQ. V was trimmed by 4 bases and J by 5 bases, leaving 12 bases between them. The CDR3 DNA reads as TGCGCCAGCAGCAAGGAGGGGCGAACTGAAGCTTTCTTT. This codes for CASSKEGRTEAFF.

This clonotype was detected a few times. V gene TRBV7-2 combines with J gene TRBJ2-7; 11 positions match TRBD1. The trim removed 1 base at V and 5 bases at J, leaving 1 base unmatched. The germline CDR1 and CDR2 sequences are SGHTA and FQGNSA. The CDR3 runs 14 residues. CDR3 residues: CASSLGTGGNEQYF. Written as DNA, the CDR3 is TGTGCCAGCAGCTTAGGGACAGGGGGCAACGAGCAGTACTTC.

This chain's CDR3 is CSAREYAGGYNEQYF. CDR3 nucleotide sequence: TGCAGTGCTAGAGAGTACGCGGGAGGTTATAACGAGCAGTACTTC. The chain couples TRBV20-1 to TRBJ2-7; the match to TRBD2 covers 8 bases. Germline V lookup: CDR1 DFQATT, CDR2 SNEGSKA (reference sequence). The CDR3 length is 15 residues. V shed 0 bases and J 5 bases; nucleotides not matched to a gene: 9.

This clonotype showed up many times. CDR3 sequence (DNA): TGTGCCAGTAGTTACAGGGAGTCAGCTTTCTTT. It encodes CASSYRESAFF. The J gene is TRBJ1-1, the V gene TRBV19; possibly TRBD1 for D (6 bases). The germline gives CDR1 LNHDA, CDR2 SQIVND (reference sequence). This CDR3 spans 11 amino acids. Trimming removed 5 bases at V and 10 bases at J, with 11 bases between.

This clonotype has only a few counts. The chain couples TRBV5-1 to TRBJ1-1; the D gene is possibly TRBD1 (5 bases). There are 13 residues in the CDR3. Trimming removed 2 bases at V and 5 bases at J, with 10 bases between. CDR1 SGHRS and CDR2 YFSETQ come from the germline V gene. This CDR3 is CASSFRDGTEAFF. CDR3 coding DNA: TGCGCCAGCAGCTTCAGGGACGGAACTGAAGCTTTCTTT.

The rearrangement joins TRBV12-3 or TRBV12-4 to TRBJ2-7, with 8 bases matching TRBD2. This CDR3 comprises 15 residues. Trimming at V came to 2 bases and at J to 4 bases, leaving 7 bases not matched to a gene. The CDR3 spells CASSLSGSASYEQYF. The DNA for the CDR3 is TGTGCCAGCAGTTTAAGCGGGAGCGCTTCTTACGAGCAGTACTTC.

This clonotype was seen a handful of times. The chain recombines TRBV12-3 or TRBV12-4 with TRBJ2-7; 8 bases are a match to TRBD1. V gave up 4 bases and J gave up 6 bases; unmatched junction bases: 5. The CDR3 covers 13 residues. CDR3 sequence: CASSSGGEVEQYF. The CDR3 DNA is TGTGCCAGCAGTTCAGGGGGCGAGGTCGAGCAGTACTTC.

The V call is TRBV20-1, the J call TRBJ2-1; TRBD2 matches 10 bases. This CDR3 has 13 residues. V lost 6 bases, J lost 8 bases, and 7 bases stayed unmatched. The germline V gene has CDR1 DFQATT and CDR2 SNEGSKA (reference sequence). CDR3 nucleotide sequence: TGCAGTGCCGCTAGCGGGAGAAGTGATGAGCAGTTCTTC. It encodes CSAASGRSDEQFF.

V and J are TRBV9 and TRBJ2-1, with 9 bases identical to TRBD2. The CDR3 spans 15 residues. Trimming cost V 4 bases and J 5 bases; bases outside gene matches: 7. CDR1 SGDLS and CDR2 YYNGEE come from the germline V gene. The CDR3 protein is CASSRAGTSNNEQFF. As DNA, the CDR3 is TGTGCCAGCAGCCGTGCCGGGACTAGCAACAATGAGCAGTTCTTC. The variable domain in full, completed from reference TRBV9 and TRBJ2-1, reads DSGVTQTPKHLITATGQRVTLRCSPRSGDLSVYWYQQSLDQGLQFLIQYYNGEERAKGNILERFSAQQFPDLHSELNLSSLELGDSALYFCASSRAGTSNNEQFFGPGTRLTVL.

V and J are TRBV5-6 and TRBJ2-7, with a weak D call TRBD1 (6 bases). The CDR3 covers 15 residues. Germline CDR1 is SGHDT and CDR2 is YYEEEE. Deletions cut 4 bases from V and 7 bases from J, with 21 bases between. CDR3 sequence (DNA): TGTGCCAGCAGCCTCCCATGGGACACTGACGAAGAGCAGTACTTC. Protein product: CASSLPWDTDEEQYF.

This clonotype was recorded a few times. The V call is TRBV7-7, the J call TRBJ2-1; 10 positions match TRBD2. Trimming removed 1 base from V and 7 bases from J; junction bases left unmatched: 7. Germline assignment: CDR1 SSHAT and CDR2 FNYEAQ (reference sequence). This CDR3 has 16 residues. The chain's CDR3 is CASSLGEAGGGNEQFF. For the CDR3, the DNA is TGTGCCAGCAGCTTAGGAGAAGCGGGAGGGGGGAATGAGCAGTTCTTC.

This clonotype was counted at least ten times. V gene TRBV11-2 combines with J gene TRBJ2-7; 8 bases align to TRBD1. This CDR3 has 17 amino acids. Trimming removed 6 bases from V and 2 bases from J; junction bases left unmatched: 15. Looked up from germline, CDR1 is SGHAT and CDR2 is FQNNGV. CDR3 nucleotide sequence: TGTGCCAGCAGTCCAAATAGGGGCAGGGGGCCCCCCTACGAGCAGTACTTC. It translates to CASSPNRGRGPPYEQYF. Full variable domain (rest looked up from reference TRBV11-2 and TRBJ2-7): EAGVAQSPRYKIIEKRQSVAFWCNPISGHATLYWYQQILGQGPKLLIQFQNNGVVDDSQLPKDRFSAERLKGVDSTLKIQPAKLEDSAVYLCASSPNRGRGPPYEQYFGPGTRLTVT.